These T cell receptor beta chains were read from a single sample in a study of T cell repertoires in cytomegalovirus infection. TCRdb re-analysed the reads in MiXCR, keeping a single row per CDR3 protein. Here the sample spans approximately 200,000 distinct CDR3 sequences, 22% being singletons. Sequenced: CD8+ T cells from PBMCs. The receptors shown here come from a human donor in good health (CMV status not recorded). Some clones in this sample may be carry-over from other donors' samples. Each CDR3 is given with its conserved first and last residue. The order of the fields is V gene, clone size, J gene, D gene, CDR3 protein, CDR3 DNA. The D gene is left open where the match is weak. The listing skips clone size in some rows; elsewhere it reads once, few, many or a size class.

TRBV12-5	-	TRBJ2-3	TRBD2	CASGEVAGGTQYF	TGTGCTAGTGGTGAGGTGGCGGGGGGTACGCAGTATTTT
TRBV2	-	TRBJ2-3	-	CASSDGGVTDTQYF	TGTGCCAGCAGTGATGGCGGGGTTACAGATACGCAGTATTTT
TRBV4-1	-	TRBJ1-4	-	CASSQVQEKLFF	TGCGCCAGCAGCCAAGTACAGGAAAAACTGTTTTTT
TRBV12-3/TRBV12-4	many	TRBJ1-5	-	CASSLTPQDWANQPQHF	TGTGCCAGCAGTTTGACTCCACAGGACTGGGCCAATCAGCCCCAGCATTTT
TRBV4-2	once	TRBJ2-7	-	CASSQVTGASYEQYF	TGTGCCAGCAGCCAAGTTACGGGGGCATCCTACGAGCAGTACTTC
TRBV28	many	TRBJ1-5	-	CASIPRGLGGNQPQHF	TGTGCCAGCATTCCCAGGGGCTTAGGAGGCAATCAGCCCCAGCATTTT
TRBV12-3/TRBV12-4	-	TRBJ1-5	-	CASEGGDDQPQHF	TGTGCCAGTGAGGGCGGGGATGATCAGCCCCAGCATTTT
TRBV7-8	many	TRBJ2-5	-	CASSLAGVQETQYF	TGTGCCAGCAGCTTAGCCGGGGTACAAGAGACCCAGTACTTC
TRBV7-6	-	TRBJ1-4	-	CASSSGSGIATNEKLFF	TGTGCCAGCAGCTCAGGCTCCGGAATAGCAACTAATGAAAAACTGTTTTTT
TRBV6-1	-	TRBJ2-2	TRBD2	CASKASGGAGELFF	TGTGCCAGCAAAGCTAGCGGGGGGGCCGGGGAGCTGTTTTTT
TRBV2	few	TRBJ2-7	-	CASSESTYRTYEQYF	TGTGCCAGCAGTGAATCGACTTACAGAACCTACGAGCAGTACTTC
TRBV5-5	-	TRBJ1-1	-	CASSLASENTEAFF	TGTGCCAGCAGCTTGGCTTCGGAGAACACTGAAGCTTTCTTT
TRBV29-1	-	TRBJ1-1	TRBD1	CSVDQGQGNEAFF	TGCAGCGTTGACCAGGGACAGGGTAATGAAGCTTTCTTT
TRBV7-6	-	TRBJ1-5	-	CASSLFGSNQPQHF	TGTGCCAGCAGCTTATTCGGTAGCAATCAGCCCCAGCATTTT
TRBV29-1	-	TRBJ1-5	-	CSHGPRQAQHF	TGCAGCCATGGCCCACGACAGGCCCAGCATTTT
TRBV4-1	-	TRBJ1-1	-	CASSQEILGVSEAFF	TGCGCCAGCAGCCAAGAGATTCTTGGGGTGTCTGAAGCTTTCTTT
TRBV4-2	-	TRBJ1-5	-	CASSQDNRINNQPQHF	TGTGCCAGCAGCCAAGATAACAGGATCAACAATCAGCCCCAGCATTTT
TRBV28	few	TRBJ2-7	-	CASRWARGAYEQYF	TGTGCCAGCAGGTGGGCGAGGGGCGCGTACGAGCAGTACTTC
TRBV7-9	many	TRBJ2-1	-	CASSLPGVNEQFF	TGTGCCAGCAGCTTACCGGGGGTAAATGAGCAGTTCTTC
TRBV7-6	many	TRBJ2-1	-	CASSLVGGADEQFF	TGTGCCAGCAGCTTAGTTGGGGGCGCGGATGAGCAGTTCTTC
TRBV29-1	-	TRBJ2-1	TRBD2	CSVEGATSGGPGNEQFF	TGCAGCGTTGAAGGGGCTACTAGCGGGGGGCCGGGAAATGAGCAGTTCTTC
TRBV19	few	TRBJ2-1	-	CASSHGLDQFF	TGTGCCAGTAGTCATGGGCTTGACCAGTTCTTC
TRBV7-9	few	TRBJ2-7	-	CASSLGITATDEQYF	TGTGCCAGCAGCTTAGGTATCACAGCAACTGACGAGCAGTACTTC
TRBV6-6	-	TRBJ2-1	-	CASSYSLDNEQFF	TGTGCCAGCAGTTACTCGCTTGACAATGAGCAGTTCTTC
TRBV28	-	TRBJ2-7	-	CASSLSLNYEQYF	TGTGCCAGCAGTTTATCGCTGAACTACGAGCAGTACTTC
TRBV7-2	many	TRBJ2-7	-	CASSLELPRSYEQYF	TGTGCCAGCAGCTTAGAGCTCCCTCGGTCCTACGAGCAGTACTTC
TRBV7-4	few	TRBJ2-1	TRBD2	CASSLGLAGINEQFF	TGTGCCAGCAGCTTAGGTCTAGCGGGGATCAATGAGCAGTTCTTC
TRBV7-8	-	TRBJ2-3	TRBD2	CASSLLAGVATDTQYF	TGTGCCAGCAGCTTACTAGCGGGGGTGGCCACAGATACGCAGTATTTT